The clone carrying this TCR beta chain has a handful of counts. Its target is not known. The sample is drawn from a study of Ad26.COV2.S vaccination and SARS-CoV-2 variants. Study summary: Ad26.COV2.S shots went into the muscle once or twice, 56 days apart. Study-level results: Once vaccination had occurred, spike-specific CD8+ and CD4+ T cell responses reportedly showed substantial breadth. The analyses of TCR breadth and depth may have understated the size of total T cell responses.

Stated treatment: some 20 received Ad26.COV2.S at low or high dose, single or two shots; about 5 received placebo; per-sample allocation not given. Day 63 following the first vaccine or placebo injection was when the samples were taken. Aged 18-55 years, donor was enrolled in Boston in the early 2020s. Trimming pared 1 base from V and 1 base from J, leaving 7 bases between. CDR1 and CDR2 from the germline V gene are SGHVS and FNYEAQ. This CDR3 has 15 amino acids. Generated by immunoSEQ multiplex PCR, the TCRdb table keeps only in-frame clones and is missing some. The sample holds under 600,000 clones, nearly 90% seen once.

The V gene is TRBV7-6, the J gene TRBJ2-2; D gene ambiguous. This TCR came from a person between 18 and 59 years old who received the Ad26.COV2.S COVID-19 vaccine or a placebo. The sample was peripheral blood, taken in a trial of Ad26.COV2.S vaccine versus placebo. The CDR3 DNA reads TGTGCCAGCAGCTTAGTGAGCCAGAACACCGGGGAGCTGTTTTTT. Encoded protein: CASSLVSQNTGELFF.